This T cell receptor (beta chain) was sequenced during a study of blood T cell repertoires in COVID-19. Looking at the study overall: There were acute and convalescent COVID-19 samples, and they came from the United States, Italy and Spain. The analysed material was cDNA or gDNA that came from T cells, B-cell-depleted T cells, or PBMCs.

The V gene's germline CDR1 is MNHEY and CDR2 SVGAGI. Trimming pared 11 bases from V and 2 bases from J, leaving 10 bases between. The CDR3 contains 11 residues. Participant-given clinical history determined each cohort assignment. Repertoires were generated with immunoSEQ multiplex PCR, while TCRdb's copy carries only in-frame clones and drops some. The sample lists approximately 250,000 clones, about 87% occurring once. The sample was PBMCs or T cells enriched from blood (not recorded which). This rearrangement joins TRBV6-5 to TRBJ2-7; possible D gene TRBD1, 6 bases. The receptor was isolated from a young woman with acute COVID-19. CDR3 sequence reads: CALDRTYEQYF. The DNA of the CDR3 is TGTGCCTTGGACAGAACCTACGAGCAGTACTTC.